This T cell receptor beta chain comes out of a study of CD8+ T cells in alopecia areata. Study results and caveats: Unlike in mice, where it was clearer, TCR sharing across patients was less clear, possibly HLA-related. Sequence data from scalp samples additionally include resident alphabeta T cells of normal skin. An increase in clonality over normal scalp was evident in lesional scalp, especially alopecia totalis/universalis.

Points on this clone: Its target is not known.

Following extraction, RNA underwent reverse transcription to cDNA, which served as the sequencing template. Produced via immunoSEQ multiplex PCR; TCRdb's table is partial and in-frame only. The data hold 140,000 to 150,000 clones, with roughly 58% observed a single time. The CDR3 consists of 11 residues. Per the germline V gene, CDR1 is SQVTM and CDR2 is ANQGSEA. Trimming shortened V by 1 base and J by 10 bases, and 10 bases separated the two germline ends. The chain is built from TRBV29-1 and TRBJ1-2, with D unclear. The sequenced material came from CD8+ T cells sorted from blood. This receptor was obtained from a human donor in good health. The CDR3 protein is CSVEGRESYTF. The CDR3 coding sequence is TGCAGCGTTGAAGGCCGGGAGTCCTACACCTTC.